These 25 T cell receptor beta chains originate from one sample sequenced in a study of T cell responses to AZD1222 COVID-19 vaccine. Clones were sequenced by immunoSEQ multiplex PCR, and TCRdb holds only the in-frame ones, with some missing. The sample has about 150,000 clones, roughly 90% seen once. The source was peripheral blood, collected 28 days after the second AZD1222 dose. Source of these receptors: an adult who received the AZD1222 COVID-19 vaccine.

The gene calls are TRBV5-4 and TRBJ2-5; 12 nucleotides align to TRBD2. The CDR3 length is 15 residues. The ends lost 5 bases at V and 1 base at J; junction bases unmatched: 3. Germline V gene data show CDR1 as SGHNT and CDR2 as YYREEE (reference sequence). The CDR3 nucleotides are TGTGCCAGCAGGCTAGCGGGGGGGCGCCAAGAGACCCAGTACTTC. Encoded protein: CASRLAGGRQETQYF.

The chain joins TRBV18 to TRBJ1-3, with no clear D. Germline loops: CDR1 KGHSH, CDR2 LQKENI. The ends were cut back, 6 bases at V and 4 bases at J, with 10 bases in the middle. CDR3 length: 13 amino acids. The CDR3 reads CASSRSDGNTIYF. The DNA of the CDR3 is TGTGCCAGCTCTCGATCGGACGGAAACACCATATATTTT.

The genes are TRBV6-2 or TRBV6-3 and TRBJ2-1, with 13 bases identical to TRBD2. V shed 3 bases, J shed 1 base, and the junction held 3 bases outside the gene matches. The CDR3 has 17 amino acids. Germline lookup yields CDR1 MNHEY and CDR2 SVGEGT. The CDR3, as DNA: TGTGCCAGCAGTTATAGGACTAGCGGGGGTTCCTACAATGAGCAGTTCTTC. Encoded protein: CASSYRTSGGSYNEQFF.

The rearrangement joins TRBV6-6 to TRBJ2-1, with 8 positions matching TRBD2. The CDR3 is 15 amino acids. V gave up 5 bases and J gave up 4 bases; unmatched junction bases: 7. From germline, CDR1 is MNHNY and CDR2 SVGAGI (reference sequence). The CDR3 sequence: CASSPSGRRYNEQFF. DNA for the CDR3: TGTGCCAGCAGTCCTAGCGGGCGGAGATACAATGAGCAGTTCTTC.

In regard to this clone: Compared with germline, one end of the junction differs, possibly owing to a read error. CDR3 sequence reads: CASSYSMRDPNF. The CDR3 DNA reads as TGTGCCAGCAGTTACTCGATGAGGGACCCTAATTTT. This chain joins TRBV6-2 or TRBV6-3 and TRBJ1-5; D perhaps matches TRBD1 (5 bases). Germline CDR1 MNHEY, CDR2 SVGEGT. This CDR3 has 12 amino acids.

The genes are TRBV18 and TRBJ1-6; TRBD1 aligns across 7 bases. Trimming took 2 bases from V and 6 from J; bases not matched to a gene: 7. The CDR3 length is 16 residues. The germline gives CDR1 KGHSH, CDR2 LQKENI. The CDR3, as DNA: TGTGCCAGCTCACCAGTAGAGGGGGCTTTTAATTCACCCCTCCACTTT. This translates into CASSPVEGAFNSPLHF. Combining the CDR3 with reference TRBV18 and TRBJ1-6 gives the whole variable domain NAGVMQNPRHLVRRRGQEARLRCSPMKGHSHVYWYRQLPEEGLKFMVYLQKENIIDESGMPKERFSAEFPKEGPSILRIQQVVRGDSAAYFCASSPVEGAFNSPLHFGNGTRLTVT.

This clone is a singleton in its sample. The rearrangement joins TRBV7-9 to TRBJ1-2; TRBD1 matches 9 bases. The V and J ends lost 5 bases and 4 bases, in that order; junction bases with no gene match: 8. The CDR3 is 15 amino acids. Germline V gene sequence: CDR1 SEHNR, CDR2 FQNEAQ (reference sequence). Here the CDR3 DNA reads TGTGCCAGCAGCCCCGGGGACAGGGAAGGCTATGGCTACACCTTC. This encodes CASSPGDREGYGYTF.

This clone was counted a few times. The chain has TRBV28 and TRBJ1-4, with D possibly matching TRBD1 (6 bases). Germline assignment: CDR1 MDHEN and CDR2 SYDVKM. Trimming shortened V by 3 bases and J by 8 bases, and 13 bases separated the two germline ends. The CDR3 runs 14 residues. Written as DNA, the CDR3 is TGTGCCAGCAGTTTTGGGGGGGCGCGGGAAAAACTGTTTTTT. Translation: CASSFGGAREKLFF.

The chain combines TRBV15 with TRBJ1-1; D unresolved. The V end lost 0 bases, the J end lost 7 bases, and 6 bases lay between the germline ends. This CDR3 contains 12 residues. The germline CDR1 and CDR2 sequences are LNHNV and YYDKDF (reference sequence). CDR3 DNA: TGTGCCACCAGCAGAGAACGGGGTGAAGCTTTCTTT. This gives the protein CATSRERGEAFF.

The chain combines TRBV28 with TRBJ2-6; 9 bases are shared with TRBD1. The trim removed 6 bases at V and 0 bases at J, leaving 6 bases unmatched. Germline CDR1 is MDHEN and CDR2 is SYDVKM. This CDR3 region has 17 residues. CDR3 in DNA: TGTGCCAGCAGGGCCGGGACAGGGTACTCTGGGGCCAACGTCCTGACTTTC. Translated, it gives CASRAGTGYSGANVLTF.

This clone appeared a few times. The rearrangement joins TRBV12-3 or TRBV12-4 to TRBJ1-1; perhaps TRBD1 as D (5 bases). Trimming took 7 bases from V and 6 from J, leaving 12 bases between them. The CDR3 contains 12 residues. DNA for the CDR3: TGTGCCAGCAATGAGGGGCTGTCTGAAGCTTTCTTT. Translating gives CASNEGLSEAFF.

The chain has TRBV28 and TRBJ1-1, with 7 bases that match TRBD1. Germline CDR1 and CDR2: MDHEN and SYDVKM. The J segment lost 5 bases and the V segment lost 4 bases, leaving 16 bases of the junction unmatched. CDR3 length equals 17 residues. CDR3 loop: CASSSLTGREGRTEAFF. The CDR3 DNA reads TGTGCCAGCAGTTCCCTGACAGGGCGTGAGGGGCGGACTGAAGCTTTCTTT.

This clone was seen only once. The rearrangement joins TRBV6-4 to TRBJ1-2; D unclear. V lost 4 bases and J 8 bases, leaving 14 bases between the germline ends. Germline assignment: CDR1 MRHNA and CDR2 SNTAGT. This CDR3 has 13 amino acids. Here the CDR3 reads CASSAELFQGYTF. In DNA form, the CDR3 reads TGTGCCAGCAGTGCCGAATTATTTCAAGGCTACACCTTC.

The chain is built from TRBV7-9 and TRBJ2-1; weak D call: TRBD1 (5 bases). The germline V and J ends were trimmed by 6 bases and 10 bases, with 13 bases remaining between them. The CDR3 runs to 12 residues. The germline gives CDR1 SEHNR, CDR2 FQNEAQ (reference sequence). The CDR3 here is CASSFQGQEQFF. In DNA form, the CDR3 reads TGTGCCAGCAGTTTCCAGGGTCAGGAGCAGTTCTTC.

The chain links TRBV2 to TRBJ2-1; D gene ambiguous. Germline V lookup: CDR1 SNHLY, CDR2 FYNNEI. Trimming shortened V by 3 bases and J by 0 bases, and 15 bases separated the two germline ends. This CDR3 comprises 17 residues. CDR3 protein: CASSEGRVASSYNEQFF. CDR3 nucleotide sequence: TGTGCCAGCAGTGAGGGTAGGGTAGCCAGCTCCTACAATGAGCAGTTCTTC.

The gene calls are TRBV5-4 and TRBJ1-2; TRBD1 matches 7 bases. This CDR3 is 13 amino acids long. With V trimmed by 4 bases and J by 5 bases, 5 bases remained unmatched. CDR1 and CDR2 (germline): SGHNT, YYREEE (reference sequence). The CDR3 nucleotides are TGTGCCAGCAGCCGGGACAGAGGGTATGGCTACACCTTC. It is translated as CASSRDRGYGYTF. Variable domain in full (rest from reference TRBV5-4 and TRBJ1-2): ETGVTQSPTHLIKTRGQQVTLRCSSQSGHNTVSWYQQALGQGPQFIFQYYREEENGRGNFPPRFSGLQFPNYSSELNVNALELDDSALYLCASSRDRGYGYTFGSGTRLTVV.

The CDR3 sequence: CASSEYVLSYEQYF. The CDR3 DNA reads as TGTGCCAGCAGTGAATACGTCCTCTCCTACGAGCAGTACTTC. This sequence joins TRBV6-1 and TRBJ2-7; D is undetermined. Germline V gives CDR1 MNHNS, CDR2 SASEGT. CDR3 length equals 14 residues. V shed 2 bases and J shed 0 bases, with 8 bases lying between them.

The CDR3 DNA follows: TGCAGGGGAGGACAGGGGTCGGAGCAGTTCTTC. Amino acids: CRGGQGSEQFF. V usage is TRBV20-1 and J usage is TRBJ2-1; 9 nucleotides match TRBD1. Germline V gives CDR1 DFQATT, CDR2 SNEGSKA (reference sequence). The CDR3 totals 11 residues.

The V gene is TRBV14, the J gene TRBJ1-1, with TRBD1 as a possible D gene (6 bases). Germline CDR1 is SGHDN and CDR2 is FVKESK. This CDR3 contains 17 residues. Trimming cost V 0 bases and J 4 bases, with 18 bases left between them. The CDR3, as DNA: TGTGCCAGCAGCCAAGATAGGAGGACAGCAGGCGCCACTGAAGCTTTCTTT. Translating gives CASSQDRRTAGATEAFF.

The V gene is TRBV14, the J gene TRBJ2-5, with no clear D. In germline, CDR1 is SGHDN, CDR2 FVKESK. The CDR3 consists of 14 residues. Trimming took off 0 bases at V and 5 bases at J, with 10 bases between the two ends. The CDR3 DNA follows: TGTGCCAGCAGCCAAGACAACATCCCGGAGACCCAGTACTTC. As protein: CASSQDNIPETQYF.

A few counts support this clone. The genes are TRBV5-6 and TRBJ1-1, with a possible D match to TRBD1 (5 bases). Per germline, CDR1 SGHDT and CDR2 YYEEEE. This CDR3 spans 16 amino acids. V lost 0 bases, J lost 4 bases, and 16 bases lay in between. CDR3 amino acids: CASSLGLRGKGTEAFF. The CDR3 region has the DNA TGTGCCAGCAGCTTGGGGTTACGGGGGAAGGGCACTGAAGCTTTCTTT. Filled out from reference TRBV5-6 and TRBJ1-1, the complete variable domain reads DAGVTQSPTHLIKTRGQQVTLRCSPKSGHDTVSWYQQALGQGPQFIFQYYEEEERQRGNFPDRFSGHQFPNYSSELNVNALLLGDSALYLCASSLGLRGKGTEAFFGQGTRLTVV.

The rearrangement uses TRBV12-5 and TRBJ1-1; a possible D gene is TRBD1 (5 bases). With 1 base removed from V and 8 bases from J, the gap between germline ends came to 11 bases. The CDR3 runs 13 residues. Germline lookup yields CDR1 LGHNT and CDR2 FRNRAP. In nucleotides, the CDR3 is TGTGCTAGTGGTTTGGGCTCGGGACTCGAAGCTTTCTTT. This gives the protein CASGLGSGLEAFF. Full variable domain (missing parts from reference TRBV12-5 and TRBJ1-1): DARVTQTPRHKVTEMGQEVTMRCQPILGHNTVFWYRQTMMQGLELLAYFRNRAPLDDSGMPKDRFSAEMPDATLATLKIQPSEPRDSAVYFCASGLGSGLEAFFGQGTRLTVV.

The CDR3 DNA follows: TGTGCCACCAGGGAGCGGGAGGTACCCGACAATGAGCAGTTCTTC. Translating it yields CATREREVPDNEQFF. The V and J genes are TRBV10-3 and TRBJ2-1; 9 bases align to TRBD2. CDR1 and CDR2 (germline): ENHRY, SYGVKD. V trimming: 10 bases; J trimming: 5 bases; junction bases outside the gene matches: 12. This CDR3 contains 15 residues.

The count of this clone is one. The V and J genes are TRBV27 and TRBJ1-6, with D unclear. Germline CDR1 is MNHEY and CDR2 is SMNVEV (reference sequence). Between the trimmed V and J ends, which lost 5 bases and 7 bases, there was a span of 12 bases. This CDR3 contains 14 residues. This CDR3 is CASSRLPANSPLHF. The CDR3 DNA follows: TGTGCCAGCAGTCGGCTCCCAGCGAATTCACCCCTCCACTTT.

The chain carries TRBV28 and TRBJ2-1, with D possibly TRBD1 on 6 matching bases. From germline, CDR1 is MDHEN and CDR2 SYDVKM. V lost 9 bases and J 11 bases, leaving 23 bases between the germline ends. The CDR3 is made up of 14 amino acids. CDR3 in amino acids: CASTGRFVGDKQFF. CDR3 nucleotide sequence: TGTGCCAGTACAGGGCGTTTTGTGGGGGATAAGCAGTTCTTC.